The subject of this entry is one T cell receptor beta chain. Germline V lookup: CDR1 MNHEY, CDR2 SMNVEV (reference sequence). The CDR3 is 21 amino acids. The V segment lost 6 bases and the J segment 4 bases; nucleotides outside the gene matches: 26. The protocol was immunoSEQ multiplex PCR, while the TCRdb copy is restricted to in-frame clones and leaves out a portion. The sample yields hundreds of thousands of clones, around nine tenths seen once. This sample is part of a study of shared T cell receptors in the human thymus. The data also belong to a second study, concerning human thymus T cells. Per that study: Repertoires sampled from thymus and blood appeared biased in V and J gene usage.

The sample was thymocytes. The chain couples TRBV27 to TRBJ2-7, with 11 bases matching TRBD2. The receptor was isolated from a boy under two years old with a congenital heart defect. The CDR3 DNA sequence: TGTGCCAGCAGCTCCGGCCTCCCGGGGGAGGATAGCGGGAGGGCCGGGTACGAGCAGTACTTC. Amino acids: CASSSGLPGEDSGRAGYEQYF.